These 4 T cell receptor beta chains were sequenced from one sample in a study of blood T cell repertoires in COVID-19. Some clones are missing from TCRdb's copy, which holds only in-frame ones; the method was immunoSEQ multiplex PCR. The sample gives around 310,000 clones, about 93% of which show up once; approximately 6.8% is in the top ten. Sequenced sample: peripheral blood. These receptors were obtained from a woman aged 30 to 39 with COVID-19, enrolled during active disease.

The chain couples TRBV6-1 to TRBJ1-2, with D maybe TRBD1 (5 bases). The CDR3 has 13 amino acids. The germline gives CDR1 MNHNS, CDR2 SASEGT. V was shortened by 2 bases and J by 3 bases, with 7 bases between the two germline ends. The CDR3 spells CASSEKGYYGYTF. DNA of the CDR3: TGTGCCAGCAGTGAAAAGGGGTACTATGGCTACACCTTC.

The chain combines TRBV6-5 with TRBJ1-1; D is ambiguous. Between the trimmed V and J ends, which lost 2 bases and 4 bases, there was a span of 11 bases. Germline assignment: CDR1 MNHEY and CDR2 SVGAGI. This CDR3 has 14 residues. DNA of the CDR3: TGTGCCAGCAGTTACGCTGGGCGGGGCACTGAAGCTTTCTTT. This encodes CASSYAGRGTEAFF.

V and J are TRBV5-1 and TRBJ2-5, with TRBD1 matching 9 bases. The germline V gene encodes CDR1 SGHRS and CDR2 YFSETQ. The junction had 15 bases not matched to a gene; V was cut back by 3 bases and J by 6 bases. This CDR3 has 17 residues. For the CDR3, the DNA is TGCGCCAGCAGCTCGGGAATCCGGGACAGGGTTTGGAAGACCCAGTACTTC. Protein: CASSSGIRDRVWKTQYF. The full variable domain, in which reference TRBV5-1 and TRBJ2-5 provide the parts outside the CDR3, is KAGVTQTPRYLIKTRGQQVTLSCSPISGHRSVSWYQQTPGQGLQFLFEYFSETQRNKGNFPGRFSGRQFSNSRSEMNVSTLELGDSALYLCASSSGIRDRVWKTQYFGPGTRLLVL.

CDR3 region: CASKEGTGTDTQYF. CDR3 in DNA: TGTGCCAGCAAAGAAGGGACAGGGACAGATACGCAGTATTTT. The V gene is TRBV28, the J gene TRBJ2-3, with TRBD1 matching 9 bases. Germline V CDR1 and CDR2: MDHEN, SYDVKM. Trimming removed 7 bases from V and 3 bases from J; junction bases left unmatched: 5. CDR3 size: 14 residues.